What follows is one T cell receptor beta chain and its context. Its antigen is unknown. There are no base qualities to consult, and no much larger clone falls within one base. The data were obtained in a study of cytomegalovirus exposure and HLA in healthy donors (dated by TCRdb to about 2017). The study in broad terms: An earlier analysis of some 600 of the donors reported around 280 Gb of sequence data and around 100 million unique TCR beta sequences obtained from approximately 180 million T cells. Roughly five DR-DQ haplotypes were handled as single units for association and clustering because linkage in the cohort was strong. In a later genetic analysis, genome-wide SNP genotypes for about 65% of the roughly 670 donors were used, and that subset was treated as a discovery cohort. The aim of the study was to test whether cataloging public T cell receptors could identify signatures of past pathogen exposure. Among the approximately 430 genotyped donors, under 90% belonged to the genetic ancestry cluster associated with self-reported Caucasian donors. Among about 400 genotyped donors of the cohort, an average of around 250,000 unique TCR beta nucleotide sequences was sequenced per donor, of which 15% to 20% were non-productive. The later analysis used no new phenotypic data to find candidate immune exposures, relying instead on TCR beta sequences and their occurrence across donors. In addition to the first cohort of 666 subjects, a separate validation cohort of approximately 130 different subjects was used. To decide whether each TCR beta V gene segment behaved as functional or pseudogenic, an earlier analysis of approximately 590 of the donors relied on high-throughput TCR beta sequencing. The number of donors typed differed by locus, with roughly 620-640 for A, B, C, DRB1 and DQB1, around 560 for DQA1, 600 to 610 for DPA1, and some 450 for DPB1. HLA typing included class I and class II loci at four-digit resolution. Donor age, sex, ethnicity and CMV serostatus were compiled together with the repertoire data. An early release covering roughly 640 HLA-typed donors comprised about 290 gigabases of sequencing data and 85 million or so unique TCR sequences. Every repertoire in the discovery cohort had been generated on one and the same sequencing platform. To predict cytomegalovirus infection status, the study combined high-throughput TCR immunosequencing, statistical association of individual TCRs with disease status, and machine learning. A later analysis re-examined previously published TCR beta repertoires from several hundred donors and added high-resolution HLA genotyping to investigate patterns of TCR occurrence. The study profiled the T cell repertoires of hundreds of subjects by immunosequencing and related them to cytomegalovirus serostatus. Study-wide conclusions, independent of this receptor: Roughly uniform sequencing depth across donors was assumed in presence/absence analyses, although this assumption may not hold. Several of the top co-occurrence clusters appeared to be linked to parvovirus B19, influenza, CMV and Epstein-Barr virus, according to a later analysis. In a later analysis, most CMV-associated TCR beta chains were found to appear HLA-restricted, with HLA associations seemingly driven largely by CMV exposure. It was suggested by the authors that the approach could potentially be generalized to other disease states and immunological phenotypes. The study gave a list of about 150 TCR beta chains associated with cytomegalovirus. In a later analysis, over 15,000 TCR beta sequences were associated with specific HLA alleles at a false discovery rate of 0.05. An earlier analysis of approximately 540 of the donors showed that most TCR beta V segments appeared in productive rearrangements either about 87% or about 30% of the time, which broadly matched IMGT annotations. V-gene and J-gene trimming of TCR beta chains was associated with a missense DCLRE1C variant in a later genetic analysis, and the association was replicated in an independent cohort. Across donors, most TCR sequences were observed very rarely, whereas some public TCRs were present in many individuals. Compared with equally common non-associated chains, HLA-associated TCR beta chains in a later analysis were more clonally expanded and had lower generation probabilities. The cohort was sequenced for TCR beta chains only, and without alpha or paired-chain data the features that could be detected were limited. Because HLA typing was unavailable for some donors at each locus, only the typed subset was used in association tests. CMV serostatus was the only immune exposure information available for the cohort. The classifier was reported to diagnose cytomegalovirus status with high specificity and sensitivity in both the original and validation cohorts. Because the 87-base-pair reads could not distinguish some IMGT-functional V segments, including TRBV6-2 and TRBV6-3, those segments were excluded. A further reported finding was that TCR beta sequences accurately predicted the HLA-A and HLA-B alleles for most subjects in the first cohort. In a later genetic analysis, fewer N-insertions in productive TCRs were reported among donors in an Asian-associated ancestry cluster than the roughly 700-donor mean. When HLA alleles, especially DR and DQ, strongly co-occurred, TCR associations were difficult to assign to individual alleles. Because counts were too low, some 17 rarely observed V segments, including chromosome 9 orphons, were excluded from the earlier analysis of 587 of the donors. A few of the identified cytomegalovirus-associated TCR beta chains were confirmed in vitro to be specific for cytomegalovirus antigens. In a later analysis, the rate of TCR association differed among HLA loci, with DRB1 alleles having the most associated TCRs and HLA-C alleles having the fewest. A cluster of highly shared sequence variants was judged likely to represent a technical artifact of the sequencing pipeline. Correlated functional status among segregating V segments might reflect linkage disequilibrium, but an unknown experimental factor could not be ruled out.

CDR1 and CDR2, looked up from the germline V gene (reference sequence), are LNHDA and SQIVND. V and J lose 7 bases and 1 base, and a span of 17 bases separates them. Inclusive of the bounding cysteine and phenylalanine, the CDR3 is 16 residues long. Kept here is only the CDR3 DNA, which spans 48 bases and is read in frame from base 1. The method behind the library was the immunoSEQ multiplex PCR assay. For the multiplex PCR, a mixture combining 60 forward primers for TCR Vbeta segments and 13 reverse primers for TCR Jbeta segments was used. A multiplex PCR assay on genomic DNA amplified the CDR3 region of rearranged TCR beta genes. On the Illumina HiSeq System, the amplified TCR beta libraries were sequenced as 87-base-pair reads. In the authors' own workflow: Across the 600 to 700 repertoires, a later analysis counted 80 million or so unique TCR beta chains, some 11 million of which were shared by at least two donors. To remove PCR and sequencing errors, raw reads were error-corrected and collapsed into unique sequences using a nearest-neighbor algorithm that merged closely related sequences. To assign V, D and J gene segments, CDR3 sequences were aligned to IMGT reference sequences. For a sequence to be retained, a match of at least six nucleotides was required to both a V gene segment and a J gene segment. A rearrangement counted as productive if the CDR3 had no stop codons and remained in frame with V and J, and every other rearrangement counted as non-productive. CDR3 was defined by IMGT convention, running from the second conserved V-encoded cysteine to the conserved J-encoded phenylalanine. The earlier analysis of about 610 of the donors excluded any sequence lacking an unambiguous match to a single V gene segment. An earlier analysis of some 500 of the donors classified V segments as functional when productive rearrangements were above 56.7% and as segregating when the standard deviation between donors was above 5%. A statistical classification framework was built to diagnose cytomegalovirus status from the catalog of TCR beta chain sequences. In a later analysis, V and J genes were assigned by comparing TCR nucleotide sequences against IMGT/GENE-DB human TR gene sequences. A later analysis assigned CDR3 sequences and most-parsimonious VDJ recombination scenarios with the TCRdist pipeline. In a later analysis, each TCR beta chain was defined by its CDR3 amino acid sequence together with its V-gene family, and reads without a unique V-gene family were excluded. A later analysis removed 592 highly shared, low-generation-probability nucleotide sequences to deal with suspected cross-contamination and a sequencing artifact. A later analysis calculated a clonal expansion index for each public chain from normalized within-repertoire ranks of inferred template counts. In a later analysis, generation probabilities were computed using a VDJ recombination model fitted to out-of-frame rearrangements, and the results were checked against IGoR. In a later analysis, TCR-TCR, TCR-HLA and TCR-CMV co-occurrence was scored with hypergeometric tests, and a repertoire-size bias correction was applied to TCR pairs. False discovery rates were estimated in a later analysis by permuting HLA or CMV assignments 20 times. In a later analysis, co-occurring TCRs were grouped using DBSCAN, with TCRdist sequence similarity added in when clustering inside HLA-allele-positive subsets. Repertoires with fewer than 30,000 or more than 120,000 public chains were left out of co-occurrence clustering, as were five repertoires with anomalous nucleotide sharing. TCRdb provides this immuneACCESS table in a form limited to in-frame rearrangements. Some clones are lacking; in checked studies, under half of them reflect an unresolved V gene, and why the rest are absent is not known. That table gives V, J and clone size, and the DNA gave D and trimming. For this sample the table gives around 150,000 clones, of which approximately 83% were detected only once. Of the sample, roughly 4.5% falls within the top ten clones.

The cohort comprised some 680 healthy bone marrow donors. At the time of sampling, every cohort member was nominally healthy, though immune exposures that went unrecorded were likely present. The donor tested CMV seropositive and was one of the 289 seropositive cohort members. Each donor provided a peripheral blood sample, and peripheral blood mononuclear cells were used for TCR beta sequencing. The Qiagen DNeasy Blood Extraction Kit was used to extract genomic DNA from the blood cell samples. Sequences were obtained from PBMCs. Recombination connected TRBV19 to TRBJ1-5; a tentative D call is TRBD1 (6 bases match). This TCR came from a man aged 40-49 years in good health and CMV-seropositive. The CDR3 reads CASTQGPFMSNQPQHF. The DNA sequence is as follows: TGTGCCAGTACACAGGGCCCCTTTATGAGCAATCAGCCCCAGCATTTT.